This TCR beta chain came from a study of OX40 agonist ivuxolimab in advanced cancers. On the study more broadly: Participants, approximately 83% male, averaged approximately 60 years of age, ranging from about 23 to 85.

Profiling relied on immunoSEQ multiplex PCR, and the TCRdb table lists in-frame clones only, not all of them. Seen here are approximately 57,000 clones, about 90% observed once, and the top ten hold under 4%. V was clipped by 4 bases and J by 5 bases, with 11 bases between them. The CDR3 runs 13 residues. Germline V gives CDR1 SGHRS, CDR2 YFSETQ. The specimen was CD4+ or CD8+ T cells sorted from blood, collected in a trial of the OX40 agonist ivuxolimab. This receptor was obtained from an adult with an advanced solid tumor such as melanoma, head and neck, liver or kidney cancer. The J gene is TRBJ2-3, the V gene TRBV5-1; TRBD1 might be the D (6 bases). The DNA for the CDR3 is TGCGCCAGCAGCCGGACACAGGGAGATACGCAGTATTTT. Amino acid sequence: CASSRTQGDTQYF. Full variable domain (remainder filled in from reference TRBV5-1 and TRBJ2-3): KAGVTQTPRYLIKTRGQQVTLSCSPISGHRSVSWYQQTPGQGLQFLFEYFSETQRNKGNFPGRFSGRQFSNSRSEMNVSTLELGDSALYLCASSRTQGDTQYFGPGTRLTVL.